In its sample, the clone carrying this T cell receptor beta chain was seen many times. The antigen is undetermined. V lost 0 bases, J lost 1 base, and 5 bases lay in between. Germline CDR1 is SGHRS and CDR2 is YFSETQ. The CDR3 is 15 residues long. Molecular barcoded adaptors covering alpha/delta and beta/gamma chains were used on about 0.4 ug RNA. TCRdb re-called the reads with MiXCR, one entry per CDR3 protein. The profile shows 35,000 to 55,000 distinct CDR3 sequences, over 9.5% of them singletons. The data belong to a study of read filtering for tumor transcriptome and immune sequencing. Overall study: IR-seq gave about 3.5 to 10.27 million TCR reads per sample; RNA-seq gave about 80 to 1,400.

Points from the study as a whole: Roughly 80% of IR-seq clonotypes had one read, totaling 3% to 4.5% of reads; RNA-seq: about 69% and 49%. The sorted CD138-negative fraction was a mixed bone marrow immune population, not purified T cells.

The material sequenced was a population of CD138-negative cells sorted from bone marrow. This sequence was found in a donor older than 35 with multiple myeloma. This chain joins TRBV5-1 and TRBJ2-6, with D possibly matching TRBD1 (5 bases). CDR3 protein: CASSLDRSGANVLTF. DNA for the CDR3: TGCGCCAGCAGCTTGGACAGGTCTGGGGCCAACGTCCTGACTTTC.